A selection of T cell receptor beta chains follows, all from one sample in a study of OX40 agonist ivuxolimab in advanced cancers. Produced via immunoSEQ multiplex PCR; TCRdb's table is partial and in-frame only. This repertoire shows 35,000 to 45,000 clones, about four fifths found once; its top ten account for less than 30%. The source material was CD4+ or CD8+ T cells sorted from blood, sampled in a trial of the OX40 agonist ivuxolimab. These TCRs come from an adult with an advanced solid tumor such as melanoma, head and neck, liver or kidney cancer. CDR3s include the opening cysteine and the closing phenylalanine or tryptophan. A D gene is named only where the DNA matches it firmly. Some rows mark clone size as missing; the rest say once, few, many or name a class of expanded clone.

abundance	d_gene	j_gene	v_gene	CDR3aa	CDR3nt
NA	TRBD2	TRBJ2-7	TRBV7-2	CASSRDGTSRYEQYF	TGTGCCAGCAGCCGCGATGGGACTAGCCGATACGAGCAGTACTTC
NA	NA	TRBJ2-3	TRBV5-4	CASSRSDPARDTQYF	TGTGCCAGCAGCAGGTCGGACCCAGCGAGAGATACGCAGTATTTT
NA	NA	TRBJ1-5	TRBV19	CASSIQTYSNQPQHF	TGTGCCAGTAGTATCCAGACCTATAGCAATCAGCCCCAGCATTTT
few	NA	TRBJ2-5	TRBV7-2	CASASKSGTSSRETQYF	TGTGCCAGCGCCTCCAAATCTGGGACTTCCAGTAGGGAGACCCAGTACTTC
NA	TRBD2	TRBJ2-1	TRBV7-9	CASSPVEAGGLNEQFF	TGTGCCAGCAGCCCAGTCGAAGCGGGAGGGCTCAATGAGCAGTTCTTC
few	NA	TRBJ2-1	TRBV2	CASRPDNEQFF	TGTGCCAGCAGACCCGACAATGAGCAGTTCTTC
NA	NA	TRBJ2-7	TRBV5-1	CASSTTLGHEQYF	TGCGCCAGCAGCACCACACTAGGGCACGAGCAGTACTTC
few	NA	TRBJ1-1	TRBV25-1	CASSDPYTEAFF	TGTGCCAGCAGTGACCCATACACTGAAGCTTTCTTT
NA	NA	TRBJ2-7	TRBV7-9	CASRRAVDEQYF	TGTGCCAGCAGACGGGCCGTCGACGAGCAGTACTTC
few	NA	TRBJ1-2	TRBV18	CASSPGGSGYTF	TGTGCCAGCTCACCAGGGGGCAGCGGCTACACCTTC
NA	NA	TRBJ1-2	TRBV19	CASKLDRNFNYGYTF	TGTGCCAGTAAACTCGACAGGAACTTTAACTATGGCTACACCTTC
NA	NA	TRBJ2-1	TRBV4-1	CASSQQESSYNEQFF	TGCGCCAGCAGCCAGCAGGAGAGCTCCTACAATGAGCAGTTCTTC
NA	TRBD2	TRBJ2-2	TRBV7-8	CASSLAGSGRLIGELFF	TGTGCCAGCAGCTTAGCGGGCAGCGGGAGGTTGATCGGGGAGCTGTTTTTT
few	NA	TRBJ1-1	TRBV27	CASSLGDVRNTEAFF	TGTGCCAGCAGCTTAGGGGATGTGAGGAACACTGAAGCTTTCTTT
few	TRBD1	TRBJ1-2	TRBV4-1	CASSQQDRGLLYGYTF	TGCGCCAGCAGCCAACAGGACAGGGGGCTTCTCTATGGCTACACCTTC
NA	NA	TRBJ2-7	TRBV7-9	CASSPAGQLYEQYF	TGTGCCAGCAGCCCAGCGGGACAACTCTACGAGCAGTACTTC
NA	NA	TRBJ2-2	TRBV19	CASSYGNTGELFF	TGTGCCAGTAGTTACGGGAACACCGGGGAGCTGTTTTTT
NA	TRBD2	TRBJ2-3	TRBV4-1	CASSPRATGGRTDTQYF	TGCGCCAGCAGCCCCAGAGCGACGGGGGGTAGGACAGATACGCAGTATTTT
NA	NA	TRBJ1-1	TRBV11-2	CASELYQATEAFF	TGTGCCAGCGAACTATACCAGGCCACTGAAGCTTTCTTT
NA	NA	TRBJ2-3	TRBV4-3	CASSRRFAPGDLTDTQYF	TGCGCCAGCAGCCGTCGTTTCGCTCCCGGGGACCTCACAGATACGCAGTATTTT
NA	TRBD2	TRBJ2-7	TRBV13	CASSSRTSGAYEQYF	TGTGCCAGCAGCTCGAGGACTAGCGGGGCCTACGAGCAGTACTTC
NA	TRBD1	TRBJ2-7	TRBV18	CASSGGTGTRQAYEQYF	TGTGCCAGCTCAGGTGGGACAGGGACACGCCAAGCCTACGAGCAGTACTTC
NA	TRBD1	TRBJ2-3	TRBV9	CASSEQGARTDTQYF	TGTGCCAGCAGCGAACAGGGGGCGCGAACAGATACGCAGTATTTT
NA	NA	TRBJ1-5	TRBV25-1	CASSEPGDNQPQHF	TGTGCCAGCAGTGAACCCGGGGACAATCAGCCCCAGCATTTT
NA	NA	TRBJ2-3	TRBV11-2	CASSKVGTSTDTQYF	TGTGCCAGCAGCAAAGTGGGTACAAGCACAGATACGCAGTATTTT
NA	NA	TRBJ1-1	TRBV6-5	CASSYSIGDAFF	TGTGCCAGCAGTTACTCGATCGGGGATGCTTTCTTT
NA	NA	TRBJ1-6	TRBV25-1	CASRVQGGDSPLHF	TGTGCCAGCAGAGTACAGGGAGGGGATTCACCCCTCCACTTT
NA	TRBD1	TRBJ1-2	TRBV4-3	CASSPFRGINYGYTF	TGCGCCAGCAGCCCATTCAGGGGGATAAACTATGGCTACACCTTC
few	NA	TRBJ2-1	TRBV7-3	CASSLTMGSNEQFF	TGTGCCAGCAGCTTAACAATGGGCAGCAATGAGCAGTTCTTC
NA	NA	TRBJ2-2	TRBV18	CASSPLIPGRTGTNTGELFF	TGTGCCAGCTCACCACTTATCCCTGGGCGGACCGGGACAAACACCGGGGAGCTGTTTTTT
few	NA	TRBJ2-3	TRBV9	CASSLTPPDTQYF	TGTGCCAGCAGTCTTACCCCCCCAGATACGCAGTATTTT
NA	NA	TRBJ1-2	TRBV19	CASSMAQSRVHGYTF	TGTGCCAGTAGTATGGCTCAGTCCAGGGTACATGGCTACACCTTC
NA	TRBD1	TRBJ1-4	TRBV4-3	CASSRQITGQGNEKLFF	TGCGCCAGCAGCCGTCAAATCACGGGACAGGGCAATGAAAAACTGTTTTTT
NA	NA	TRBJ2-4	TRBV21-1	CASSKKGLAGRIAKNIQYF	TGTGCCAGCAGCAAGAAGGGACTAGCGGGGAGAATAGCCAAAAACATTCAGTACTTC
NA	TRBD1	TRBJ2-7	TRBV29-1	CSVRGQVYEQYF	TGCAGCGTTAGGGGACAGGTCTACGAGCAGTACTTC
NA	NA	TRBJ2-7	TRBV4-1	CASSQGQGGTYEQYF	TGCGCCAGCAGCCAAGGGCAGGGAGGAACCTACGAGCAGTACTTC
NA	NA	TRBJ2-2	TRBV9	CASSVVLGTSGNTGELFF	TGTGCCAGCAGCGTAGTCCTAGGCACGAGCGGAAACACCGGGGAGCTGTTTTTT
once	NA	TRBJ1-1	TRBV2	CASRGTSTGPAFF	TGTGCCAGCAGGGGGACGTCTACGGGCCCAGCTTTCTTT
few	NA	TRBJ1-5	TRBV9	CASSVGANQPQHF	TGTGCCAGCAGCGTGGGGGCGAATCAGCCCCAGCATTTT
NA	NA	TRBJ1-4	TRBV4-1	CASSHGEKLFF	TGCGCCAGCAGCCATGGGGAAAAACTGTTTTTT
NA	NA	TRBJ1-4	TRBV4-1	CASSQDLGTNEKLFF	TGCGCCAGCAGCCAAGATCTCGGGACTAATGAAAAACTGTTTTTT
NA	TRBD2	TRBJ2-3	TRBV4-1	CASSPGLKTDTQYF	TGCGCCAGCAGCCCGGGACTAAAAACAGATACGCAGTATTTT
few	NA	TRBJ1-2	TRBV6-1	CASKQAGKQGYGYTF	TGTGCCAGCAAGCAGGCTGGGAAACAGGGCTATGGCTACACCTTC
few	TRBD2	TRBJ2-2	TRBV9	CASSPRGGQGKTGELFF	TGTGCCAGCAGCCCACGGGGGGGGCAGGGAAAAACCGGGGAGCTGTTTTTT
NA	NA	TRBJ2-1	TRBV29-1	CSVESSGSYNEQFF	TGCAGCGTTGAATCGAGCGGCTCCTACAATGAGCAGTTCTTC
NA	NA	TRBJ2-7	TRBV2	CASDVPTAYEQYF	TGTGCCAGCGACGTCCCGACCGCCTACGAGCAGTACTTC
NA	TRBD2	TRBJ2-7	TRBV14	CASRTSGLYEQYF	TGTGCCAGTAGGACTAGCGGCTTATACGAGCAGTACTTC
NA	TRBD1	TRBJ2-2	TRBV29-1	CSVLDRGRNTGELFF	TGCAGCGTACTCGACAGGGGACGGAACACCGGGGAGCTGTTTTTT
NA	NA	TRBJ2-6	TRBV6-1	CASSESGANVLTF	TGTGCCAGCAGTGAGTCTGGGGCCAACGTCCTGACTTTC
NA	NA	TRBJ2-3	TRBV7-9	CASTIGADTQYF	TGTGCCAGCACCATAGGGGCAGATACGCAGTATTTT